Described below is a single T cell receptor (beta chain) sequence and its context. This sample stems from a study of T cell changes during pregnancy in multiple sclerosis. TCRdb keeps only in-frame clones here, not all; method: immunoSEQ multiplex PCR. Of roughly 80,000 clones listed, about 91% were seen once; the top ten hold around 1.8%. V was clipped by 0 bases and J by 6 bases; unmatched bases: 3. Germline V gene sequence: CDR1 KGHSH, CDR2 LQKENI. CDR3 length equals 15 residues. The receptor was isolated from a female donor with multiple sclerosis, enrolled in a pregnancy study. This chain links TRBV18 with TRBJ2-1; 9 bases are a match to TRBD2. This material consisted of peripheral blood, taken before pregnancy. CDR3 protein: CASSPPGLAPNEQFF. In nucleotides, the CDR3 is TGTGCCAGCTCACCACCGGGACTAGCCCCCAATGAGCAGTTCTTC.